The rows below give T cell receptor beta chains drawn from one sample of a study of cytomegalovirus exposure and HLA in healthy donors. The protocol was immunoSEQ multiplex PCR, while the TCRdb copy is restricted to in-frame clones and leaves out a portion. The sample has 97,000 or so clones; around nine tenths are singletons. Sequenced material: PBMCs. The origin of the receptors is a woman in her 30s in good health and CMV-seronegative. Each CDR3 is given without its conserved first and last residue.

v_call cdr3_aa
TRBV13 ASSPYSGGSYEQY
TRBV7-2 ASSIHRNQPQH
TRBV6-1 ASSRGAIGNEKLF
TRBV6-5 ASSYSKGAIQPQH
TRBV27 ASRDGGGGKEQY
TRBV6-5 ASSLAPWSTDTQY
TRBV18 ASSPRSATGRSPLH
TRBV27 ASGTRGGSSGELF
TRBV7-9 ASSLAPAGGREQY
TRBV20-1 SARYLREQY
TRBV7-2 ASSPYSGSYGYT
TRBV11-2 ASSPDRGINSPLH
TRBV7-9 ASSYPQGARTGELF
TRBV6-5 ASSTSQRVVNEQF
TRBV14 ASSQHSSAYNEQF
TRBV4-1 ASSQDVGGGFYNEQF
TRBV9 ASSGTATGELF
TRBV6-1 ASRTGGAMGEQY
TRBV4-3 ASSQEVRGTEAF
TRBV27 ASSHRQTPDYEQY
TRBV19 ASSIGDSPLH
TRBV5-1 ASSFGSYGYT
TRBV19 ASSPGTGVAETQY
TRBV5-5 ASSVGTANQPQH
TRBV5-1 ASSSGQGAHQPQH
TRBV4-2 ASSHGRGQINYGYT
TRBV11-2 ASSSGTALNEKLF
TRBV15 ATSSRLAGVPEQY
TRBV5-6 ASSFSTIPDTQY
TRBV7-8 ASSPVGGAVYGYT
TRBV5-1 ASSIDSIGPQH
TRBV29-1 SVEHRGNISGANVLT
TRBV6-1 ASRGQGMEPQH
TRBV2 ASTPAGNNEQF
TRBV5-1 ASSLWQSTDTQY